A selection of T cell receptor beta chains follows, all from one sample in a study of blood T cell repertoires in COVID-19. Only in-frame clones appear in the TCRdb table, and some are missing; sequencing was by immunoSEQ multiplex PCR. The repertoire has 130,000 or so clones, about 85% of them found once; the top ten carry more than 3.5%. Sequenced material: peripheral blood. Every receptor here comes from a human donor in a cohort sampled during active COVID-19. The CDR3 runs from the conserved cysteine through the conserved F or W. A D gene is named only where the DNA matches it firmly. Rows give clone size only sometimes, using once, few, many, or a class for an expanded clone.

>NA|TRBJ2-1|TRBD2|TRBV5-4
CASGNLLAGDEQFF
TGTGCCAGCGGAAACTTACTAGCGGGAGATGAGCAGTTCTTC
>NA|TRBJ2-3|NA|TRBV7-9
CASSSGTDTQYF
TGTGCCAGCAGTTCCGGCACAGATACGCAGTATTTT
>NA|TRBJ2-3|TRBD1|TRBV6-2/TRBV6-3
CASSYPGTGPQYTQYF
TGTGCCAGCAGTTATCCCGGGACAGGGCCACAATATACGCAGTATTTT
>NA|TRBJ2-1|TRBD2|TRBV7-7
CASSLGAGRNNEQFF
TGTGCCAGCAGCTTAGGAGCGGGGCGGAACAATGAGCAGTTCTTC
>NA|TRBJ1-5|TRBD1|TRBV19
CASRNNRGYNQPQHF
TGTGCCAGTAGAAATAACAGGGGATATAATCAGCCCCAGCATTTT
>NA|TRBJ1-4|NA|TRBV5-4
CASSLGGLTEEKLFF
TGTGCCAGCAGCCTGGGGGGGCTAACCGAGGAAAAACTGTTTTTT
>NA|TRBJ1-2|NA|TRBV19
CASRRENYGYTF
TGTGCCAGTAGGCGGGAGAACTATGGCTACACCTTC
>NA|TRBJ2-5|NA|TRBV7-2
CASSRRGRETQYF
TGTGCCAGCAGCCGGAGGGGCAGGGAGACCCAGTACTTC
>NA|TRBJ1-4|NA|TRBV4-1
CASSQGITGTNEKLFF
TGCGCCAGCAGCCAAGGAATAACAGGGACTAATGAAAAACTGTTTTTT
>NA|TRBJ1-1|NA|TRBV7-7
CASSRDTNTEAFF
TGTGCCAGCAGTCGGGACACCAACACTGAAGCTTTCTTT
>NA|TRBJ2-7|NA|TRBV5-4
CASSGGASGGEQYF
TGTGCCAGCAGCGGGGGGGCCTCAGGAGGCGAGCAGTACTTC
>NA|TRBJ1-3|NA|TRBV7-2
CASSPRGSFGNTIYF
TGTGCCAGCAGCCCACGGGGGTCCTTTGGAAACACCATATATTTT
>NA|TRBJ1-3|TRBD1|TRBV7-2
CASSSWTGGGGNTIYF
TGTGCCAGCAGCTCATGGACAGGGGGCGGTGGAAACACCATATATTTT
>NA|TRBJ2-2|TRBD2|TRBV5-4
CASSLESGRATGELFF
TGTGCCAGCAGCTTGGAAAGCGGGAGAGCAACCGGGGAGCTGTTTTTT
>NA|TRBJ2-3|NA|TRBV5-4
CASSPGAGDQATQYF
TGTGCCAGCAGTCCAGGCGCAGGGGATCAAGCTACGCAGTATTTT
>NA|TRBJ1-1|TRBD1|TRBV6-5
CASRDRLMNTEAFF
TGTGCCAGCAGGGACAGGTTAATGAACACTGAAGCTTTCTTT
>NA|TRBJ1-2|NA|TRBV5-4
CASSPPQDVYGYTF
TGTGCCTCCTCCCCACCCCAGGATGTTTATGGCTACACCTTC
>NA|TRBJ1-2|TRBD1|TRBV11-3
CASSSGTGDLYGYTF
TGTGCCAGCAGCTCCGGGACAGGGGACCTCTATGGCTACACCTTC
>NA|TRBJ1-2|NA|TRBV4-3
CASSQDHLGHERGYTF
TGCGCCAGCAGCCAAGATCATTTGGGACATGAAAGGGGCTACACCTTC
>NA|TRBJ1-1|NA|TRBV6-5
CASSPHSQSGAFF
TGTGCCAGCAGTCCCCATTCGCAATCGGGTGCTTTCTTT
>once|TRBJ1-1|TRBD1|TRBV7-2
CASSWTGNTEAFF
TGTGCCAGCAGCTGGACAGGGAACACTGAAGCTTTCTTT
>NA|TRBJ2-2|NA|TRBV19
CASQAVNTGELFF
TGTGCCAGTCAAGCGGTGAACACCGGGGAGCTGTTTTTT
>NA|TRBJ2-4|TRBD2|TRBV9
CASSQAGVAKNIQYF
TGTGCCAGCAGTCAGGCGGGGGTAGCCAAAAACATTCAGTACTTC
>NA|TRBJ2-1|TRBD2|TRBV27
CASSFGLVLRNEQFF
TGTGCCAGCAGTTTCGGACTAGTCCTGCGGAATGAGCAGTTCTTC
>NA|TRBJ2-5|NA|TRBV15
CATSRVGGQETQYF
TGTGCCACCAGCAGAGTGGGGGGCCAAGAGACCCAGTACTTC
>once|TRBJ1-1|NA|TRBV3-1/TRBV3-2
CASSQDRGNTEAFF
TGTGCCAGCAGCCAAGACCGAGGGAACACTGAAGCTTTCTTT